These 26 T cell receptor beta chains were all obtained from the same sample, sequenced in a study of blood T cell repertoires in COVID-19. Assay used: immunoSEQ multiplex PCR; TCRdb lists only in-frame clones, some missing. Altogether roughly 200,000 clones are present, about 83% being singletons, with the ten largest covering approximately 6.2%. The sample consisted of peripheral blood. The receptor set was obtained from a man aged 60-69 years who had recovered from COVID-19.

This rearrangement joins TRBV5-1 to TRBJ2-7; TRBD1 might be the D (7 bases). There are 17 residues in the CDR3. Germline V gives CDR1 SGHRS, CDR2 YFSETQ. Trimming left V 3 bases short and J 7 bases short, with 26 bases between. CDR3 nucleotides: TGCGCCAGCAGCTGGGGGGACAGTCGGAAGGTTTCGGGTGAGCAGTACTTC. Translation gives CASSWGDSRKVSGEQYF.

This rearrangement joins TRBV6-5 to TRBJ1-6; no clear D gene. The CDR3 covers 14 residues. V lost 0 bases, J lost 13 bases, and 13 bases lay in between. Germline CDR1 MNHEY, CDR2 SVGAGI. The CDR3 here is CASSYSGPSDPLHF. For the CDR3, the DNA is TGTGCCAGCAGTTACTCGGGCCCTTCTGATCCCCTCCACTTT.

This clone was counted between two and nine times. The chain recombines TRBV7-2 with TRBJ1-5, with 9 nucleotides matching TRBD1. The CDR3 length is 17 residues. After removal of 5 bases from V and 0 bases from J, the junction contained 8 bases not matched to a gene. CDR1 and CDR2 (germline): SGHTA, FQGNSA. The CDR3 here is CASSPPGTGSSNQPQHF. The DNA of the CDR3 is TGTGCCAGCAGCCCACCCGGGACAGGGAGTAGCAATCAGCCCCAGCATTTT.

This sequence joins TRBV9 and TRBJ1-1; 7 nucleotides line up with TRBD1. Per the germline V gene, CDR1 is SGDLS and CDR2 is YYNGEE. V trimming: 4 bases; J trimming: 5 bases; junction bases outside the gene matches: 2. This CDR3 has 12 residues. In nucleotides, the CDR3 is TGTGCCAGCAGCACGACAGGGACTGAAGCTTTCTTT. Its protein product is CASSTTGTEAFF.

To note about this clone: The junction departs from germline at one end; a sequencing error may be responsible. V gene TRBV7-2 combines with J gene TRBJ2-1; 10 bases agree with TRBD2. CDR1 and CDR2 from the germline V gene are SGHTA and FQGNSA. The CDR3 length is 13 residues. CDR3 amino acids: CASSLNPAGGYIF. The DNA for the CDR3 is TGTGCCAGCAGCTTAAACCCAGCGGGAGGGTATATCTTC.

The gene calls are TRBV20-1 and TRBJ2-1; D gene uncertain. This CDR3 is built from 11 residues. Trimming took off 4 bases at V and 6 bases at J, with 7 bases between the two ends. Germline-derived CDR1 and CDR2 are DFQATT and SNEGSKA (reference sequence). The CDR3 DNA reads TGCAGTGCTACCGACTCCAATGAGCAGTTCTTC. It encodes CSATDSNEQFF.

This clone has a handful of counts. This chain links TRBV30 with TRBJ1-1; 7 bases agree with TRBD1. The CDR3 consists of 15 residues. V gave up 5 bases and J gave up 3 bases; unmatched junction bases: 12. Germline V gives CDR1 GTSNPN, CDR2 SVGIG (reference sequence). Written as DNA, the CDR3 is TGTGCCTGGGCGGAGCGGACAGGTTGGTACACTGAAGCTTTCTTT. Amino acid sequence: CAWAERTGWYTEAFF. Combining the CDR3 with reference TRBV30 and TRBJ1-1 gives the whole variable domain SQTIHQWPATLVQPVGSPLSLECTVEGTSNPNLYWYRQAAGRGLQLLFYSVGIGQISSEVPQNLSASRPQDRQFILSSKKLLLSDSGFYLCAWAERTGWYTEAFFGQGTRLTVV.

The chain links TRBV6-5 to TRBJ1-2, with 7 nucleotides matching TRBD1. The CDR3 runs to 13 residues. The V gene end was trimmed by 6 bases and the J gene end by 8 bases; junction bases not matched to a gene: 9. Germline lookup yields CDR1 MNHEY and CDR2 SVGAGI. CDR3 nucleotides: TGTGCCAGCAGAGGGACAGTTGAGAGGGGCTACACCTTC. It specifies CASRGTVERGYTF.

The genes are TRBV30 and TRBJ1-1; possibly TRBD1 for D (6 bases). The germline gives CDR1 GTSNPN, CDR2 SVGIG (reference sequence). This CDR3 comprises 12 residues. The V gene lost 0 bases and the J gene lost 5 bases, with 7 bases spanning the gap. The CDR3 loop reads CAWSVRGTEAFF. CDR3 sequence (DNA): TGTGCCTGGAGTGTAAGGGGGACTGAAGCTTTCTTT.

The chain is built from TRBV5-8 and TRBJ2-3, with 14 bases that match TRBD2. Looked up from germline, CDR1 is SGHTS and CDR2 is YDEGEE. V gave up 4 bases and J gave up 5 bases; unmatched junction bases: 6. CDR3 size: 16 residues. CDR3 sequence (DNA): TGTGCCAGCAGCCTGGGACTAGCGGGAGAACAAGATACGCAGTATTTT. Translating it yields CASSLGLAGEQDTQYF. Based on the CDR3 plus reference TRBV5-8 and TRBJ2-3, the full variable domain is EAGVTQSPTHLIKTRGQQATLRCSPISGHTSVYWYQQALGLGLQFLLWYDEGEERNRGNFPPRFSGRQFPNYSSELNVNALELEDSALYLCASSLGLAGEQDTQYFGPGTRLTVL.

V is TRBV27 and J is TRBJ1-1; no clear D gene. Germline V gene lookup returns CDR1 MNHEY and CDR2 SMNVEV (reference sequence). V was shortened by 7 bases and J by 0 bases, with 9 bases between the two germline ends. CDR3 length: 13 amino acids. The CDR3 DNA reads as TGTGCCAGCAAAAGACACTTGAACACTGAAGCTTTCTTT. Encoded protein: CASKRHLNTEAFF.

V and J are TRBV11-2 and TRBJ2-1; the D is unclear. This CDR3 spans 14 amino acids. V was trimmed by 1 base and J by 4 bases, leaving 8 bases between them. CDR1 SGHAT and CDR2 FQNNGV come from the germline V gene. The CDR3 loop reads CASSLVRRYNEQFF. As DNA, the CDR3 is TGTGCCAGCAGCTTAGTGCGGCGTTACAATGAGCAGTTCTTC.

J is TRBJ2-3 and V is TRBV7-7, with D possibly being TRBD1 (5 bases). Per the germline V gene, CDR1 is SSHAT and CDR2 is FNYEAQ (reference sequence). Trimming left V 5 bases short and J 0 bases short, with 15 bases between. This CDR3 is built from 16 residues. CDR3 protein: CASSPQGGPSTDTQYF. CDR3 sequence (DNA): TGTGCCAGCAGCCCCCAGGGCGGTCCTAGCACAGATACGCAGTATTTT.

This chain links TRBV19 with TRBJ1-5; 11 bases are shared with TRBD1. Germline CDR1 is LNHDA and CDR2 is SQIVND (reference sequence). CDR3 size: 15 residues. After removal of 8 bases from V and 4 bases from J, the junction contained 7 bases not matched to a gene. The CDR3 nucleotides are TGTGCCAGTCATAAGGGACAGGGGGAAAATCAGCCCCAGCATTTT. It codes for CASHKGQGENQPQHF.

The chain links TRBV19 to TRBJ1-4; possibly TRBD1 for D (5 bases). Trimming took 7 bases from V and 4 from J, leaving 16 bases between them. Germline values: CDR1 LNHDA, CDR2 SQIVND (reference sequence). The CDR3 is made up of 15 amino acids. CDR3 loop: CASTNYGTLNEKLFF. The DNA for the CDR3 is TGTGCCAGTACCAACTATGGGACTCTTAATGAAAAACTGTTTTTT. The full variable domain, with the rest looked up from reference TRBV19 and TRBJ1-4, is DGGITQSPKYLFRKEGQNVTLSCEQNLNHDAMYWYRQDPGQGLRLIYYSQIVNDFQKGDIAEGYSVSREKKESFPLTVTSAQKNPTAFYLCASTNYGTLNEKLFFGSGTQLSVL.

The chain couples TRBV18 to TRBJ2-7; 7 bases are shared with TRBD1. Germline loops: CDR1 KGHSH, CDR2 LQKENI. V lost 3 bases to trimming and J lost 0 bases; unmatched junction nucleotides: 5. The CDR3 runs to 15 residues. The CDR3 region has the DNA TGTGCCAGCTCACCCGGACAGGCGGTCTCCTACGAGCAGTACTTC. It yields the protein CASSPGQAVSYEQYF.

The V call is TRBV19, the J call TRBJ2-7, with D possibly being TRBD2 (6 bases). Germline V gene lookup returns CDR1 LNHDA and CDR2 SQIVND (reference sequence). The CDR3 contains 13 residues. The germline V and J ends were trimmed by 3 bases and 2 bases, with 8 bases remaining between them. The CDR3 nucleotides are TGTGCCAGTAGTATTAGGACTACCTACGAGCAGTACTTC. It codes for CASSIRTTYEQYF.

The chain couples TRBV5-4 to TRBJ1-1; 8 nucleotides match TRBD1. V gave up 0 bases and J gave up 0 bases; unmatched junction bases: 10. The germline V gene has CDR1 SGHNT and CDR2 YYREEE (reference sequence). This CDR3 contains 18 residues. The CDR3 reads CASSLGRGRVTVNTEAFF. CDR3 bases: TGTGCCAGCAGCTTGGGCAGGGGGCGCGTCACAGTGAACACTGAAGCTTTCTTT.

The rearrangement links TRBV6-5 to TRBJ2-7; TRBD1 matches at 7 bases. Trimming took 0 bases from V and 3 from J; bases not matched to a gene: 5. The CDR3 contains 15 residues. Germline V gives CDR1 MNHEY, CDR2 SVGAGI. The CDR3 region has the DNA TGTGCCAGCAGTTACTCGGGGGACAGAAACTACGAGCAGTACTTC. Residues: CASSYSGDRNYEQYF.

The rearrangement uses TRBV4-2 and TRBJ2-3; 8 positions agree with TRBD2. Trimming cost V 4 bases and J 1 base; bases outside gene matches: 10. This CDR3 has 17 amino acids. The V gene's germline CDR1 is LGHNA and CDR2 YNFKEQ. The CDR3 region has the DNA TGTGCCAGCAGCCCTAGCCTCGGACTAGCTGGCACAGATACGCAGTATTTT. Residues: CASSPSLGLAGTDTQYF.

V and J are TRBV7-6 and TRBJ2-1; 15 bases agree with TRBD2. Looked up from germline, CDR1 is SGHVS and CDR2 is FNYEAQ. This CDR3 has 16 residues. Trimming took 3 bases from V and 3 from J; bases not matched to a gene: 0. This chain's CDR3 is CASSLGLAGGYNEQFF. The CDR3 nucleotides read TGTGCCAGCAGCTTGGGACTAGCGGGGGGCTACAATGAGCAGTTCTTC.

The chain carries TRBV5-4 and TRBJ1-1; TRBD1 is a possible D gene (5 bases). The CDR3 is 13 amino acids. With 4 bases removed from V and 4 bases from J, the gap between germline ends came to 11 bases. Germline V lookup: CDR1 SGHNT, CDR2 YYREEE (reference sequence). The CDR3 bases are TGTGCCAGCAGCCTTGTAGGGGCCACTGAAGCTTTCTTT. This gives the protein CASSLVGATEAFF. The variable domain in full, completed from reference TRBV5-4 and TRBJ1-1, reads ETGVTQSPTHLIKTRGQQVTLRCSSQSGHNTVSWYQQALGQGPQFIFQYYREEENGRGNFPPRFSGLQFPNYSSELNVNALELDDSALYLCASSLVGATEAFFGQGTRLTVV.

This rearrangement joins TRBV6-5 to TRBJ2-1; D gene uncertain. Germline assignment: CDR1 MNHEY and CDR2 SVGAGI. V was shortened by 2 bases and J by 8 bases, with 13 bases between the two germline ends. The CDR3 loop spans 14 amino acids. CDR3 protein: CASSYGLRYDEQFF. The CDR3, as DNA: TGTGCCAGCAGTTACGGTCTGCGTTATGATGAGCAGTTCTTC.

The table lists this clone with a count of one. The genes are TRBV23-1 and TRBJ2-3; 7 positions agree with TRBD2. TRBV23-1 is an ORF, with its function uncertain. V shed 3 bases, J shed 0 bases, and the junction held 18 bases outside the gene matches. This CDR3 has 20 residues. The CDR3 sequence is CASSHPTRLACPISTDTQYF. The CDR3 DNA reads as TGCGCCAGCAGTCATCCGACCAGACTAGCCTGCCCTATTAGCACAGATACGCAGTATTTT.

CDR3 in amino acids: CASSSGLAGSLATDTQYF. CDR3 nucleotides: TGCGCCAGCAGCTCGGGACTAGCGGGATCACTAGCCACAGATACGCAGTATTTT. V and J are TRBV5-1 and TRBJ2-3; 13 bases are a match to TRBD2. The CDR3 spans 18 residues. CDR1 is SGHRS, CDR2 YFSETQ, per germline. J lost 2 bases, V lost 3 bases, and 9 bases had no gene match.

The V gene is TRBV1, the J gene TRBJ2-5; TRBD2 is taken as the D call from the table, unchecked against the DNA. TRBV1 counts as a pseudogene. The CDR3 length is 20 residues. The DNA for the CDR3 is TGCACCAGCAGCCAAGGGGTTTTTAGCGGGATAGGGGTAGAAGGAGAGACCCAGTACTTC. It is translated as CTSSQGVFSGIGVEGETQYF.